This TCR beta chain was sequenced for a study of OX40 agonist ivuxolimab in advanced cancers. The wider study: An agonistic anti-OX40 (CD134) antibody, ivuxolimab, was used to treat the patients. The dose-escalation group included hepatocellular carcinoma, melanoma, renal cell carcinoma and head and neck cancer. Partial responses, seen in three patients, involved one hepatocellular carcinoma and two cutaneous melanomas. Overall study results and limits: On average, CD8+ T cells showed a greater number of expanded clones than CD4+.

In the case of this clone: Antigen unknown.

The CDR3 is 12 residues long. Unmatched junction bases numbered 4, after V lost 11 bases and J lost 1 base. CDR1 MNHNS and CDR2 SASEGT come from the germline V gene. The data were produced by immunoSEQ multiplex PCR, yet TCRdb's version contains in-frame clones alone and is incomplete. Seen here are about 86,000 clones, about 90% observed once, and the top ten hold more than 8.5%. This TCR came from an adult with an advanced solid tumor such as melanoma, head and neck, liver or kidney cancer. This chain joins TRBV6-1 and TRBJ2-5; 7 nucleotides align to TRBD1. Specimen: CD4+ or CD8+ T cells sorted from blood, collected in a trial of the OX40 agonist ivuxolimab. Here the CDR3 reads CARGQAQETQYF. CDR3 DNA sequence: TGTGCCCGAGGACAGGCCCAAGAGACCCAGTACTTC.